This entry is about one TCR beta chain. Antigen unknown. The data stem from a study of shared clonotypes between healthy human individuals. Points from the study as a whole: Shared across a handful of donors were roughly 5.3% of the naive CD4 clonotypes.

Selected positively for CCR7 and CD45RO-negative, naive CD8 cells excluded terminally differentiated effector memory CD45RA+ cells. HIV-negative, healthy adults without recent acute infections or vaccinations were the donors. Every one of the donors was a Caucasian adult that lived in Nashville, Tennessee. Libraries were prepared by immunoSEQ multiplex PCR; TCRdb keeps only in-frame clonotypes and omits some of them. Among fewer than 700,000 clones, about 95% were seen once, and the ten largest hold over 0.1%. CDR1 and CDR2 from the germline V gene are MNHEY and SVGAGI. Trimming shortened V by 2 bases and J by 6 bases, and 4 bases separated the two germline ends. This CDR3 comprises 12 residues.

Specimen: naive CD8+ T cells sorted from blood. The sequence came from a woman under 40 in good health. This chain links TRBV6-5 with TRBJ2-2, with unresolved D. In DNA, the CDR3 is TGTGCCAGCAGTTACGGGGCCGGGGAGCTGTTTTTT. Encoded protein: CASSYGAGELFF.